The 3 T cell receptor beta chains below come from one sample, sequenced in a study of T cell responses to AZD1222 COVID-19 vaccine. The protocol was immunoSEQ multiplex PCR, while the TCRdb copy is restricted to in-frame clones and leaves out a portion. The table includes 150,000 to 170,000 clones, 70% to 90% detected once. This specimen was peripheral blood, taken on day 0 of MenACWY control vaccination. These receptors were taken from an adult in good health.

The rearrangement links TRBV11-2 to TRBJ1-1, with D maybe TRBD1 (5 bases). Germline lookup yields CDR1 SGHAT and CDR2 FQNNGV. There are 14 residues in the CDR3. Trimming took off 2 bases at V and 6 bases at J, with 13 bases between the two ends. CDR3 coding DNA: TGTGCCAGCAGCTTACTCAGGGACGGGGCTGAAGCTTTCTTT. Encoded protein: CASSLLRDGAEAFF.

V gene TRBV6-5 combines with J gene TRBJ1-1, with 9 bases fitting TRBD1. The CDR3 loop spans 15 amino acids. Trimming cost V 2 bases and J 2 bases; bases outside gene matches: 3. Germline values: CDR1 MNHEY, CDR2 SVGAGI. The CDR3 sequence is CASSYGGQGNTEAFF. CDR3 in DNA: TGTGCCAGCAGTTACGGGGGACAGGGAAACACTGAAGCTTTCTTT.

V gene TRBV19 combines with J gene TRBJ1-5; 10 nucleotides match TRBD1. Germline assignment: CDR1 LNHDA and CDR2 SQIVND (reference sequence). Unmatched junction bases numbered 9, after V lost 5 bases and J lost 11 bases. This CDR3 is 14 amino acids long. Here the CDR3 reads CASSGGQGLLAQHF. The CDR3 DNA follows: TGTGCCAGTAGTGGGGGACAGGGGCTTCTGGCCCAGCATTTT. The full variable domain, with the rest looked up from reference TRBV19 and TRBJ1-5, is DGGITQSPKYLFRKEGQNVTLSCEQNLNHDAMYWYRQDPGQGLRLIYYSQIVNDFQKGDIAEGYSVSREKKESFPLTVTSAQKNPTAFYLCASSGGQGLLAQHFGDGTRLSIL.